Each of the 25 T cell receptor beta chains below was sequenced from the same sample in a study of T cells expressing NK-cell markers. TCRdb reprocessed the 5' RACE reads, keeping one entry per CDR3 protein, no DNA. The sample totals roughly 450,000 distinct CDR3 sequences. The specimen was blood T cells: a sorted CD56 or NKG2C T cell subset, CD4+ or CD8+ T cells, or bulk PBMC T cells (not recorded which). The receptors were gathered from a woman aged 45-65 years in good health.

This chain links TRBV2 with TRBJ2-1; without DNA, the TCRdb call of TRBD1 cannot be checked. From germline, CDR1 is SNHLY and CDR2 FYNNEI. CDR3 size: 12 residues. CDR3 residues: CASRLETVAQFF.

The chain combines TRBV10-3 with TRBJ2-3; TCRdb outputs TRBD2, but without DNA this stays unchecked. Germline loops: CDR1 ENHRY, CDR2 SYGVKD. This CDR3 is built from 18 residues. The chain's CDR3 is CAISSGTSGRSSTDTQYF.

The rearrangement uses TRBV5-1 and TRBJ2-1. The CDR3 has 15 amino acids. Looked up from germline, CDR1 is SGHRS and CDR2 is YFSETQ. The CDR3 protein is CASSLEPNLWNEQFF.

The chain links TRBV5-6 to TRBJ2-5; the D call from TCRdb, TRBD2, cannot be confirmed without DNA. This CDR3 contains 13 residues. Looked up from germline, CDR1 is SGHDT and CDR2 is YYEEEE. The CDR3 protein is CASSSGSGETQYF.

CDR3: CASLRPPGTDTQYF. The chain has TRBV2 and TRBJ2-3; TCRdb returns TRBD1, unconfirmable since there is no DNA. Germline V CDR1 and CDR2: SNHLY, FYNNEI. The CDR3 has 14 residues.

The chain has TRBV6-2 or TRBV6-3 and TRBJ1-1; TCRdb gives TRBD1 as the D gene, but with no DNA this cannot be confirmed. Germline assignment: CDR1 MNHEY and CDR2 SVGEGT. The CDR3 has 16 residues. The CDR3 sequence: CASSFVGGTGGTEAFF.

The CDR3 here is CASLGGNEQFF. The V and J genes are TRBV6-5 and TRBJ2-1; the D gene TCRdb calls, TRBD1, cannot be checked with no DNA. This CDR3 contains 11 residues. Germline V gene sequence: CDR1 MNHEY, CDR2 SVGAGI.

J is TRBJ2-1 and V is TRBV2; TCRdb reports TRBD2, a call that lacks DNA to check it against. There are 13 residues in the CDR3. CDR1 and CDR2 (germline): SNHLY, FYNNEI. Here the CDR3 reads CASSETGLPSKFF.

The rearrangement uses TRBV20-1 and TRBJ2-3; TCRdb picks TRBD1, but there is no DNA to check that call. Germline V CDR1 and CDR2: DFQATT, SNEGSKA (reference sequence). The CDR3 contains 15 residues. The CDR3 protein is CSASLTGSGTDTQYF.

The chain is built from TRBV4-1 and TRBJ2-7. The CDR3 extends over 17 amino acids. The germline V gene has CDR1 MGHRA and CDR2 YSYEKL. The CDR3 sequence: CASSQGLGGLGSYEQYF.

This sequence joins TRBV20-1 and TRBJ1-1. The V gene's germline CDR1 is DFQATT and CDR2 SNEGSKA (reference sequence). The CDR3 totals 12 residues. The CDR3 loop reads CSAGLGYTEAFF.

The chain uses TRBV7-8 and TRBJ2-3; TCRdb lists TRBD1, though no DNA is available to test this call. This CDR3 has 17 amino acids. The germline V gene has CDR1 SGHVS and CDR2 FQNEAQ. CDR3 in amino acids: CASSPTRFRQGPDTQYF.

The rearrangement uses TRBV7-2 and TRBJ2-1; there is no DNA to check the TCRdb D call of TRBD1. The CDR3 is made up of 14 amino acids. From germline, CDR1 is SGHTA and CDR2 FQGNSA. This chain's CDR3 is CASKGQVGVDEQFF.

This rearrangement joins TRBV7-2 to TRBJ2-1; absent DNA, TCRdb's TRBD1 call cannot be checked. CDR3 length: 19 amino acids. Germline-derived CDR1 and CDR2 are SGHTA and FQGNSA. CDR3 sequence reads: CASSLVRLLRDKSHNEQFF.

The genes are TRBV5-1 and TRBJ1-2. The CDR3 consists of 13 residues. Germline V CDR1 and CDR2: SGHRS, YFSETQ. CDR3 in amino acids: CASSFTEDYGYTF.

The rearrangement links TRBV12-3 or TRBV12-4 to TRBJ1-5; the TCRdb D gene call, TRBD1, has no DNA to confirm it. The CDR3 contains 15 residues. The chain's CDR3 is CASSLNLGGNQPQHF.

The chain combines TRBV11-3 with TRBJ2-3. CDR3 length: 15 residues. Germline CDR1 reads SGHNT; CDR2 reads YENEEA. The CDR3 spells CASSPRVLGSDTQYF.

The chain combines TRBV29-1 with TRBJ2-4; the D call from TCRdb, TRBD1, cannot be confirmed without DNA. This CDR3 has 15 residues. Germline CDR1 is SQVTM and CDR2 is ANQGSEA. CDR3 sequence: CSAELQGAAKNIQYF. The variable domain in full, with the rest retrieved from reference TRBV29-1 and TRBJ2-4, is SAVISQKPSRDICQRGTSLTIQCQVDSQVTMMFWYRQQPGQSLTLIATANQGSEATYESGFVIDKFPISRPNLTFSTLTVSNMSPEDSSIYLCSAELQGAAKNIQYFGAGTRLSVL.

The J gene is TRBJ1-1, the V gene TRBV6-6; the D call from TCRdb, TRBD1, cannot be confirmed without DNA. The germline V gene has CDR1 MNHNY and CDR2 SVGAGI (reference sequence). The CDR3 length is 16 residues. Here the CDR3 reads CASSRNRGSSNTEAFF.

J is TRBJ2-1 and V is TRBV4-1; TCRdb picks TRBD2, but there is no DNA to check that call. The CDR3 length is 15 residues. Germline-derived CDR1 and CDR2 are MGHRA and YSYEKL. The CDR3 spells CASSRLAGAINEQFF.

CDR3 amino acids: CASSPIGAGAYNEQFF. The V gene is TRBV18, the J gene TRBJ2-1; TCRdb's D call, TRBD1, is unchecked because there is no DNA. Germline V gives CDR1 KGHSH, CDR2 LQKENI. The CDR3 loop spans 16 amino acids.

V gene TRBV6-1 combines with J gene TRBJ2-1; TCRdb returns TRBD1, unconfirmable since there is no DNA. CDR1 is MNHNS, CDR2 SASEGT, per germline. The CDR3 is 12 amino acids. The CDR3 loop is CASSPLSREQFF.

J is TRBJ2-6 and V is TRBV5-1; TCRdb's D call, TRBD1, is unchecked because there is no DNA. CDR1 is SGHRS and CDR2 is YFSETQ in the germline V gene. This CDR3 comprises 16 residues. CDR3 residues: CASSAALGEGANVLTF.

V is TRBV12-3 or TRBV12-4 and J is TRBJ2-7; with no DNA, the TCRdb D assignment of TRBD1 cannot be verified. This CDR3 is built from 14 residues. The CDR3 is CASSMTGGIAEQYF.

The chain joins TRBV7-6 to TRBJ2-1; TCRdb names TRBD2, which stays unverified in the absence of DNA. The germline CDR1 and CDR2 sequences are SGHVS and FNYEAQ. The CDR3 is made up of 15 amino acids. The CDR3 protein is CASSLVRLAGDEQFF.